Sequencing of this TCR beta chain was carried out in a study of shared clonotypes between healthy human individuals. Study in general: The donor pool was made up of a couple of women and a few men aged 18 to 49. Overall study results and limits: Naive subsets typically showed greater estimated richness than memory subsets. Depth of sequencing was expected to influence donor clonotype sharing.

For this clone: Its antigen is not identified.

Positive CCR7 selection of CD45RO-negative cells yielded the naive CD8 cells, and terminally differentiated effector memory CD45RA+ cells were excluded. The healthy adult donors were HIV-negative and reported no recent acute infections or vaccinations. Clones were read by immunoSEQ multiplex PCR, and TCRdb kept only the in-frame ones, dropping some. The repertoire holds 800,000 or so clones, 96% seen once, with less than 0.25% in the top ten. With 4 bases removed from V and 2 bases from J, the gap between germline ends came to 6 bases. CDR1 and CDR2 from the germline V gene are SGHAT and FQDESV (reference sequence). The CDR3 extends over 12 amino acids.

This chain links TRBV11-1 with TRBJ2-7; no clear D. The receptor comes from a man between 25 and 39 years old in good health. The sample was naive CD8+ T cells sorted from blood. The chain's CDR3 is CASSSLAYEQYF. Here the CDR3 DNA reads TGTGCCAGCAGCTCCCTGGCCTACGAGCAGTACTTC.